This T cell receptor (beta chain) emerged from a study of T-cell memory formation after mild COVID-19. This clonotype showed up many times. V shed 6 bases and J 5 bases; nucleotides not matched to a gene: 7. Per germline, CDR1 SGHRS and CDR2 YFSETQ. This CDR3 is 15 amino acids long. TCRdb ran MiXCR on the 5' RACE reads and lists one entry per CDR3 protein. The table lists about 290,000 distinct CDR3 sequences, about a sixth of them singletons, with 20% to 25% in the top ten. This sequence was found in a young man who had mild COVID-19 (a few samples of this study predate the infection). Cell type and time point are not known. The sample taken for sequencing was PBMCs or a T cell subset sorted from them (not recorded which). The J gene is TRBJ2-1, the V gene TRBV5-1; 11 nucleotides align to TRBD2. The chain's CDR3 is CASTYSSGGNNEQFF. In DNA, the CDR3 is TGCGCCAGCACCTATTCTAGCGGGGGGAACAATGAGCAGTTCTTC.